This TCR beta chain was captured in a study of T cell responses to AZD1222 COVID-19 vaccine (dated by TCRdb to 2020 to 2022). For the wider study: Because spike-specific TCR depth and breadth did not differ between the two schedules, AZD1222 recipients who got a second dose at roughly 4 weeks were pooled with those who got a second dose at roughly 12 weeks. TCR sequencing covered fewer than 250 trial participants: approximately 200 given two doses of AZD1222 and approximately 25 given two doses of MenACWY control vaccine. Trial participants were enrolled into age subgroups of 18-55, 56-69 and 70-plus years, which contained approximately 150, 28 and 58 TCR-sequenced participants, respectively.

Points on this clone: Which antigen it targets is not known. Per-base quality was not reported, and no clone a single base away is much larger than it.

The sample's time point label is to be understood as: baseline before first vaccination. The vaccinee samples were drawn from two UK trials, COV001 and COV002, one of which was a single-blind randomized controlled phase 2/3 trial testing AZD1222 (ChAdOx1 nCoV-19) in healthy adults. For TCRbeta chain sequencing, PBMC samples from trial participants were taken at day 0 and at day 28 after the second dose. The CDR3 regions of human TCRbeta chains were analyzed by immunosequencing. Turning to the authors' computational methods: Repertoire TCRs were matched against a reference library of SARS-CoV-2-specific TCRs generated with the MIRA antigen-specificity platform. Breadth was defined as the fraction of unique TCRs that were SARS-CoV-2-associated, and depth was defined as the fraction of total T cells that were SARS-CoV-2-associated. Using the MIRA data, each spike-specific TCR was mapped to the spike region that the TCR reacts to and placed in a CD4 or CD8 class. Log10-transformed breadth and depth values were compared by one-way ANOVA with Sidak's multiple comparisons tests. In TCRdb, the immuneACCESS table is reduced to in-frame sequences with V and J assigned. These tables do not hold every clone; where another copy was compared, an unresolved V gene accounts for under half, and the others remain unexplained. That table is the source of V, J and clone size, and D and trimming were worked out from the DNA. This sample lists under 130,000 clones; more than 70% were detected once. The ten biggest clones cover over 8% of the sample.

Results the study describes overall, beyond this receptor: Participants were mostly white British and included more females than males, and it was suggested by the authors that clonal diversity may have been underestimated. Conclusions about previously exposed vaccinees were limited because only a handful of AZD1222 recipients were SARS-CoV-2 seropositive at baseline. A significant rise in spike-specific TCR breadth and depth was observed after two AZD1222 doses relative to day 0 and relative to MenACWY recipients. Vaccine-associated CD4 TCRs spanned the whole spike protein, with dominant responses in regions 160-218 and 743-854. In the small 56-69-year group, the increase in depth fell short of significance, most likely because of low power. Reportedly, almost half of the unique spike-specific TCRs recognized epitopes lying outside the regions that are mutated in the B.1.351 and B.1.1.7 variants. Because no day 14 peak-response samples were available, repertoires were characterized only after the peak T cell response.

This receptor was obtained from an adult in good health. The sequencing here drew on peripheral blood, taken on day 0 of AZD1222 vaccination.

CDR3 sequence: CASSQTGGGGQPQHF. The nucleotide sequence is TGTGCCAGCAGCCAAACGGGAGGAGGGGGTCAGCCCCAGCATTTT. This sequence uses TRBV3-1 (or the pseudogene TRBV3-2) and TRBJ1-5; a tentative D call is TRBD1 (6 bases match). Relative to germline, V is 2 bases shorter and J is 6 bases shorter, with 14 bases between their ends. The CDR3 measures 15 amino acids from cysteine to phenylalanine. Only CDR3 DNA remains: 45 bases, in frame from the first base. Based on the germline V gene (reference sequence), the CDR1 and CDR2 sequences are LGHDT and YNNKEL.